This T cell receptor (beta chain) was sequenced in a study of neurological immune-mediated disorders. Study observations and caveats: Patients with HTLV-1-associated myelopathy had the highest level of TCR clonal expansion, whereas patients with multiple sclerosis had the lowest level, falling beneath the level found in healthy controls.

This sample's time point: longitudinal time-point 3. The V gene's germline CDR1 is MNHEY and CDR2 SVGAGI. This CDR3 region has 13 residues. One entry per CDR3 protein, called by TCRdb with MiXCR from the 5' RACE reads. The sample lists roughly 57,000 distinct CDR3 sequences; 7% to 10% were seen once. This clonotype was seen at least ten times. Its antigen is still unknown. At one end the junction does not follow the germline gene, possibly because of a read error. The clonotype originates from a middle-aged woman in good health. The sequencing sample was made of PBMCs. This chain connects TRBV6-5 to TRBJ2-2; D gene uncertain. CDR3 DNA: TGTGCCAGCAGATACTTGGGTTCCGGGGAGCTGTTTTTT. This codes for CASRYLGSGELFF.